This T cell receptor beta chain is drawn from a study of PD-1 blockade in classical Hodgkin lymphoma. With no exception, relapse followed autologous stem cell transplantation in all patients, and brentuximab vedotin exposure varied. TCRdb's copy holds only in-frame clones and misses some; the assay was immunoSEQ multiplex PCR. The sample includes 25,000 to 35,000 clones, around 68% seen only once; the top ten take roughly 15%. Germline V lookup: CDR1 SNHLY, CDR2 FYNNEI. V lost 5 bases and J lost 7; bases outside the gene matches: 4. The CDR3 is 13 amino acids. Overall study results and limits: Unlike CD8+ TCR diversity, which did not rise significantly by C4D1, CD4+ TCR diversity did.

In the case of this clone: Its target is unknown.

The specimen was peripheral blood mononuclear cells (PBMCs), collected before the second cycle of nivolumab. The V call is TRBV2, the J call TRBJ2-2; 7 positions agree with TRBD1. The sequence derives from a human donor with classical Hodgkin lymphoma. CDR3 sequence reads: CASSRDSGGELFF. The DNA of the CDR3 is TGTGCCAGCAGTCGGGACAGCGGCGGGGAGCTGTTTTTT.